The text below deals with one TCR beta chain. Its specificity is unknown. Clones were read by immunoSEQ multiplex PCR, and TCRdb kept only the in-frame ones, dropping some. Seen here are over 1.5 million clones, nearly 99% observed once, and the top ten hold approximately 0.45%. The data are from a study of shared clonotypes between healthy human individuals. Study-level results: It was expected that sequencing depth would affect clonotype sharing among donors. For sorted subsets, rarefaction showed incomplete sequencing despite large depth. The four-donor shared clonotypes exceeded non-shared clonotypes in generation probability, with non-shared ones scoring lower.

Per germline, CDR1 SGHVS and CDR2 FNYEAQ. This CDR3 has 17 residues. V lost 5 bases, J lost 6 bases, and 17 bases stayed unmatched. The origin of this receptor is a man aged 25-45 years in good health. What was sequenced was naive CD4+ T cells sorted from blood. Subset specified: CD45RA+ positively selected. V usage is TRBV7-6 and J usage is TRBJ2-7; 9 bases fit TRBD1. The CDR3 DNA reads TGTGCCAGCAGCCTCCTTCCGACAGGACAGGGGTCAGGCGAGCAGTACTTC. Translating it yields CASSLLPTGQGSGEQYF.